What follows are 21 T cell receptor beta chains derived from one specimen sequenced in a study of shared clonotypes between healthy human individuals. Naive CD8 cells lacked CD45RO, underwent positive selection for CCR7 and left out terminally differentiated effector memory CD45RA+ cells. Repertoires were generated with immunoSEQ multiplex PCR, while TCRdb's copy carries only in-frame clones and drops some. The profile shows about 1.9 million clones, about 94% of them singletons. The sequenced material came from naive CD8+ T cells from PBMCs. The source is a man aged 18 to 29 in good health. Some clones in this sample may be carry-over from other donors' samples.

This clone came up once. The chain links TRBV28 to TRBJ1-5; D not certain. The germline V gene has CDR1 MDHEN and CDR2 SYDVKM. CDR3 size: 19 residues. The ends were cut back, 5 bases at V and 1 base at J, with 24 bases in the middle. The CDR3 reads CASSNPSPGPESSNQPQHF. The CDR3 nucleotides are TGTGCCAGCAGTAACCCTAGTCCGGGCCCCGAATCGAGCAATCAGCCCCAGCATTTT.

The rearrangement uses TRBV29-1 and TRBJ2-1; the match to TRBD2 covers 8 bases. CDR3 size: 14 residues. Losses at the gene ends were 4 bases for V and 2 bases for J; bases not matched to a gene: 4. Per germline, CDR1 SQVTM and CDR2 ANQGSEA. In DNA, the CDR3 is TGCAGCGTTGTTGGGACTAGAACCTACAATGAGCAGTTCTTC. Translating gives CSVVGTRTYNEQFF.

The rearrangement links TRBV28 to TRBJ2-5; D might be TRBD2 (5 bases). The CDR3 contains 14 residues. V was cut by 7 bases and J by 2 bases, with 14 bases left in between. Germline CDR1 MDHEN, CDR2 SYDVKM. The CDR3 nucleotides are TGTGCCAGCACCCCTCGGACTCCACAAGAGACCCAGTACTTC. This sequence encodes CASTPRTPQETQYF.

The rearrangement joins TRBV11-2 to TRBJ2-7; 7 bases align to TRBD2. The CDR3 length is 16 residues. In germline, CDR1 is SGHAT, CDR2 FQNNGV. V lost 1 base to trimming and J lost 1 base; unmatched junction nucleotides: 7. In DNA form, the CDR3 reads TGTGCCAGCAGCTTAGCCCCTACGGGAGGTTCCTACGAGCAGTACTTC. Encoded protein: CASSLAPTGGSYEQYF.

The genes are TRBV2 and TRBJ1-4; 7 nucleotides line up with TRBD1. This CDR3 has 15 residues. Germline CDR1 is SNHLY and CDR2 is FYNNEI. After removal of 1 base from V and 7 bases from J, the junction contained 6 bases not matched to a gene. The DNA for the CDR3 is TGTGCCAGCAGTGAAGGACAGGGTCAACGTGAAAAACTGTTTTTT. Amino acids: CASSEGQGQREKLFF. Full variable domain (remainder filled in from reference TRBV2 and TRBJ1-4): EPEVTQTPSHQVTQMGQEVILRCVPISNHLYFYWYRQILGQKVEFLVSFYNNEISEKSEIFDDQFSVERPDGSNFTLKIRSTKLEDSAMYFCASSEGQGQREKLFFGSGTQLSVL.

This clone appeared a single time. The chain uses TRBV9 and TRBJ1-2, with a weak D call TRBD1 (6 bases). There are 13 residues in the CDR3. In germline, CDR1 is SGDLS, CDR2 YYNGEE. Trimming left V 4 bases short and J 1 base short, with 8 bases between. For the CDR3, the DNA is TGTGCCAGCAGCCCGGACAGTAACTATGGCTACACCTTC. This sequence encodes CASSPDSNYGYTF.

V usage is TRBV18 and J usage is TRBJ1-1, with D maybe TRBD1 (5 bases). V lost 0 bases, J lost 6 bases, and 26 bases lay in between. Germline V gene lookup returns CDR1 KGHSH and CDR2 LQKENI. The CDR3 length is 19 residues. For the CDR3, the DNA is TGTGCCAGCTCACCACCCCTCCCTCCACGAGGAGGCCGAGGGGCTGAAGCTTTCTTT. Translated: CASSPPLPPRGGRGAEAFF.

The V call is TRBV6-1, the J call TRBJ2-7; D is perhaps TRBD1 (7 bases). The CDR3 has 15 amino acids. Germline V lookup: CDR1 MNHNS, CDR2 SASEGT. Trimming took 0 bases from V and 3 from J, leaving 12 bases between them. The CDR3 DNA reads as TGTGCCAGCAGTGAAGCGCAGGGGGACTTCTACGAGCAGTACTTC. Its protein product is CASSEAQGDFYEQYF.

This chain joins TRBV7-9 and TRBJ1-2; 7 bases fit TRBD1. The CDR3 is 14 residues long. CDR1 is SEHNR, CDR2 FQNEAQ, per germline (reference sequence). V lost 5 bases to trimming and J lost 4 bases; unmatched junction nucleotides: 7. CDR3 in amino acids: CASSLRDRIYGYTF. The DNA for the CDR3 is TGTGCCAGCAGCCTACGGGACAGAATCTATGGCTACACCTTC.

This chain links TRBV7-9 with TRBJ2-2; D is unclear. The CDR3 extends over 16 amino acids. The germline V and J ends were trimmed by 7 bases and 5 bases, with 20 bases remaining between them. Germline values: CDR1 SEHNR, CDR2 FQNEAQ (reference sequence). The CDR3 sequence: CASTRSSGRQTGELFF. CDR3 coding DNA: TGTGCCAGCACCCGGAGCTCTGGGCGGCAGACCGGGGAGCTGTTTTTT. Full variable domain (remainder filled in from reference TRBV7-9 and TRBJ2-2): DTGVSQNPRHKITKRGQNVTFRCDPISEHNRLYWYRQTLGQGPEFLTYFQNEAQLEKSRLLSDRFSAERPKGSFSTLEIQRTEQGDSAMYLCASTRSSGRQTGELFFGEGSRLTVL.

This clone was picked up one time. The V gene is TRBV11-3, the J gene TRBJ2-7; 7 positions match TRBD2. The CDR3 consists of 14 residues. V lost 5 bases, J lost 2 bases, and 6 bases stayed unmatched. The V gene's germline CDR1 is SGHNT and CDR2 YENEEA. CDR3 amino acids: CASSDGTTPYEQYF. The CDR3 bases are TGTGCCAGCAGCGACGGGACTACCCCCTACGAGCAGTACTTC.

The rearrangement links TRBV6-1 to TRBJ2-7; D gene ambiguous. V was shortened by 1 base and J by 2 bases, with 12 bases between the two germline ends. The CDR3 loop spans 15 amino acids. Germline V CDR1 and CDR2: MNHNS, SASEGT. The CDR3 spells CASSEVGGAPYEQYF. The CDR3, as DNA: TGTGCCAGCAGTGAAGTTGGCGGTGCCCCCTACGAGCAGTACTTC.

This chain links TRBV4-1 with TRBJ1-1; D call uncertain. The CDR3 is 13 residues long. Germline V gives CDR1 MGHRA, CDR2 YSYEKL. The ends were cut back, 6 bases at V and 4 bases at J, with 12 bases in the middle. CDR3 nucleotide sequence: TGCGCCAGCAGTGCGGGATATGGCACTGAAGCTTTCTTT. This gives the protein CASSAGYGTEAFF.

This clone has a single count. V and J are TRBV7-6 and TRBJ1-2, with D maybe TRBD1 (6 bases). The CDR3 spans 13 residues. Germline CDR1 and CDR2: SGHVS and FNYEAQ. With 8 bases removed from V and 8 bases from J, the gap between germline ends came to 18 bases. The CDR3 DNA reads TGTGCCAGCGCCTCGCCAGGGGATGGGGGCTACACCTTC. Residues: CASASPGDGGYTF.

The chain couples TRBV29-1 to TRBJ2-3; possible D gene TRBD2, 7 bases. Between the trimmed V and J ends, which lost 6 bases and 5 bases, there was a span of 18 bases. There are 14 residues in the CDR3. Germline V gene sequence: CDR1 SQVTM, CDR2 ANQGSEA. This CDR3 reads CSVEGRGTRDTQYF. CDR3 DNA sequence: TGCAGCGTCGAGGGGAGGGGGACGAGAGATACGCAGTATTTT.

The rearrangement uses TRBV15 and TRBJ2-1; D is perhaps TRBD1 or TRBD2 (5 bases each). The CDR3 is 20 amino acids. The germline gives CDR1 LNHNV, CDR2 YYDKDF (reference sequence). The V and J ends lost 0 bases and 0 bases respectively, with 21 bases between them. The CDR3, as DNA: TGTGCCACCAGCAGAGATTTTACCGGGCGAGGGGCAAGCTCCTACAATGAGCAGTTCTTC. It is translated as CATSRDFTGRGASSYNEQFF.

The CDR3 DNA reads as TGTGCCAGCAGTGACGGACAGGTGAGGTATAGCAATCAGCCCCAGCATTTT. Encoded protein: CASSDGQVRYSNQPQHF. The chain couples TRBV2 to TRBJ1-5, with 7 bases lining up with TRBD1. After removal of 3 bases from V and 0 bases from J, the junction contained 8 bases not matched to a gene. The CDR3 is made up of 17 amino acids. Per the germline V gene, CDR1 is SNHLY and CDR2 is FYNNEI.

The genes are TRBV10-3 and TRBJ2-5; D possibly corresponds to TRBD1 (6 bases). Trimming stripped 6 bases from V and 5 bases from J, with 16 bases between. Germline V CDR1 and CDR2: ENHRY, SYGVKD. There are 14 residues in the CDR3. The DNA for the CDR3 is TGTGCCATCAGCGCCCCAGGGGTCGCGGAGACCCAGTACTTC. Translating gives CAISAPGVAETQYF.

This clone has only one observation. The gene calls are TRBV7-2 and TRBJ2-7; 8 nucleotides line up with TRBD2. With V trimmed by 3 bases and J by 7 bases, 17 bases remained unmatched. The CDR3 has 17 amino acids. Per the germline V gene, CDR1 is SGHTA and CDR2 is FQGNSA. CDR3 sequence reads: CASSLRRAAGPGGEQYF. In nucleotides, the CDR3 is TGTGCCAGCAGCTTGAGACGGGCGGCAGGTCCGGGGGGGGAGCAGTACTTC.

The chain combines TRBV4-1 with TRBJ2-3; 9 bases line up with TRBD2. Germline-derived CDR1 and CDR2 are MGHRA and YSYEKL. The CDR3 has 21 residues. Trimming removed 0 bases from V and 0 bases from J; junction bases left unmatched: 16. The CDR3 region has the DNA TGCGCCAGCAGCCAAGACGATTGGCGGGAGGGCCAGAGACCAAGCACAGATACGCAGTATTTT. Translation: CASSQDDWREGQRPSTDTQYF.

With respect to this clone: The sample contains more than one DNA sequence encoding this CDR3. The genes are TRBV27 and TRBJ1-2, with a possible D match to TRBD1 (5 bases). V lost 5 bases to trimming and J lost 7 bases, with 11 bases between them. This CDR3 has 12 residues. CDR1 is MNHEY, CDR2 SMNVEV, per germline (reference sequence). As DNA, the CDR3 is TGTGCCAGCAGTGCGAGGGGAGGTGGCTACACCTTC. It translates to CASSARGGGYTF.